This T cell receptor (beta chain) comes out of a study of cytomegalovirus exposure and HLA in healthy donors. Study-wide findings and caveats: There were a few CMV-associated chains whose specificity for CMV antigens was confirmed in vitro. Sequencing likely caused a cluster of highly shared sequence variants. A later examination showed that TCR association rates differed by HLA locus, with DRB1 most and HLA-C fewest.

Comment on this clone: Its specificity is not known.

Primers included in the PCR were 60 Vbeta and 13 Jbeta primers. The protocol was immunoSEQ multiplex PCR, while the TCRdb copy is restricted to in-frame clones and leaves out a portion. The profile shows tens of thousands of clones, over 55% of them singletons. Sequenced material: PBMCs. This TCR was sampled from a woman aged 25 to 45 in good health and CMV-seronegative.

CDR3 loop: CSVVPRQGYYGYTF. The DNA of the CDR3 is TGCAGCGTTGTTCCGAGACAGGGGTACTATGGCTACACCTTC. This chain links TRBV29-1 with TRBJ1-2; 8 bases match TRBD1. Germline lookup yields CDR1 SQVTM and CDR2 ANQGSEA. J gave up 3 bases and V 4 bases, and 7 bases lay outside the gene matches. The CDR3 spans 14 residues.